This entry describes one T cell receptor (beta chain). The antigen remains undetermined. This entry belongs to a study of T-cell memory formation after mild COVID-19. Each CDR3 protein gets one entry after TCRdb re-called the 5' RACE reads with MiXCR. The profile shows about 440,000 distinct CDR3 sequences, around 18% of them singletons. After removal of 5 bases from V and 5 bases from J, the junction contained 8 bases not matched to a gene. The CDR3 spans 15 residues. Germline V gene data show CDR1 as SGHTA and CDR2 as FQGNSA. Study conclusions and caveats: The CD4+ clones that contracted clustered mainly within CM and EM, and the CD8+ clones concentrated in EMRA.

The receptor was isolated from an adult woman who had mild COVID-19 (a few samples of this study predate the infection). Cell type and time point are not known. Sample: PBMCs or a T cell subset sorted from them (not recorded which). The chain couples TRBV7-2 to TRBJ2-7; 11 bases are shared with TRBD2. CDR3 DNA sequence: TGTGCCAGCAGCCGCGGACTAGCGGGCTCGAACGAGCAGTACTTC. Protein product: CASSRGLAGSNEQYF.